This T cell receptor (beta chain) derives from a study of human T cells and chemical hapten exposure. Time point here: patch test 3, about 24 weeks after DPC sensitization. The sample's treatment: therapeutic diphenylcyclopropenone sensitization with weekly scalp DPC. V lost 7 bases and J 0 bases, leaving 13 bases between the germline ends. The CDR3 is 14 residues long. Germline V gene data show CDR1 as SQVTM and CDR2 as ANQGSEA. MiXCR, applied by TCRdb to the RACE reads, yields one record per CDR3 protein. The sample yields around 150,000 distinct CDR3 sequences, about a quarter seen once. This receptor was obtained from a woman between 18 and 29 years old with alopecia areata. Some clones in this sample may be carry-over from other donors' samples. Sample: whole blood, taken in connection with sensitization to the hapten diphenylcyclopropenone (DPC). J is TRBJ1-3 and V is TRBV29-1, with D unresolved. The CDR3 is CSAVGGFSGNTIYF. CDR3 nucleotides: TGCAGCGCTGTCGGCGGGTTCTCTGGAAACACCATATATTTT.